The 25 T cell receptor beta chains below come from one sample, sequenced in a study of cytomegalovirus exposure and HLA in healthy donors. It was with 60 Vbeta and 13 Jbeta primers that the PCR ran. Here immunoSEQ multiplex PCR was the method, and the copy in TCRdb shows in-frame clones only, minus some. The repertoire holds about 160,000 clones, with about 80% as singletons. The material sequenced was PBMCs. The receptors stem from a girl aged 10-17 years in good health and CMV-seropositive.

A few counts support this clone. This rearrangement joins TRBV19 to TRBJ1-4, with TRBD1 as a possible D gene (6 bases). Germline V lookup: CDR1 LNHDA, CDR2 SQIVND (reference sequence). V was cut by 0 bases and J by 0 bases, with 8 bases left in between. The CDR3 is 16 residues long. The CDR3 sequence is CASSIDAGATNEKLFF. The CDR3 DNA is TGTGCCAGTAGTATAGACGCAGGGGCAACTAATGAAAAACTGTTTTTT. The full variable domain, with the rest looked up from reference TRBV19 and TRBJ1-4, is DGGITQSPKYLFRKEGQNVTLSCEQNLNHDAMYWYRQDPGQGLRLIYYSQIVNDFQKGDIAEGYSVSREKKESFPLTVTSAQKNPTAFYLCASSIDAGATNEKLFFGSGTQLSVL.

This chain links TRBV7-2 with TRBJ2-6; unclear D gene. Germline V lookup: CDR1 SGHTA, CDR2 FQGNSA. Between the trimmed V and J ends, which lost 0 bases and 0 bases, there was a span of 15 bases. The CDR3 spans 19 residues. CDR3 nucleotide sequence: TGTGCCAGCAGCTTAGCGTGGGCAGCCTTACTCTCTGGGGCCAACGTCCTGACTTTC. Translating gives CASSLAWAALLSGANVLTF.

The chain combines TRBV13 with TRBJ2-6; possible D gene TRBD1, 6 bases. Germline-derived CDR1 and CDR2 are PRHDT and FYEKMQ (reference sequence). The CDR3 extends over 16 amino acids. Trimming removed 5 bases from V and 2 bases from J, with 13 bases in between. DNA of the CDR3: TGTGCCAGCAGCCTACCACAGGGAACTGGGGCCAACGTCCTGACTTTC. It encodes CASSLPQGTGANVLTF.

This clone was seen once. The rearrangement links TRBV7-3 to TRBJ2-3, with 11 bases aligning to TRBD2. The CDR3 contains 17 residues. The germline V gene has CDR1 SGHTA and CDR2 FQGTGA. With 5 bases clipped from V and 1 base from J, the junction kept 8 bases outside the gene matches. CDR3 coding DNA: TGTGCCAGCAGCCCGACACTAGCGGGAGTCGGCACAGATACGCAGTATTTT. It translates to CASSPTLAGVGTDTQYF.

The chain has TRBV7-8 and TRBJ1-2; D gene uncertain. The CDR3 length is 16 residues. CDR1 SGHVS and CDR2 FQNEAQ come from the germline V gene. V was pared by 5 bases and J by 0 bases, with 16 bases between. The CDR3 protein is CASSPTVAVTNYGYTF. CDR3 nucleotide sequence: TGTGCCAGCAGCCCAACCGTCGCAGTCACTAACTATGGCTACACCTTC. The full variable domain, completed using reference TRBV7-8 and TRBJ1-2, is GAGVSQSPRYKVAKRGQDVALRCDPISGHVSLFWYQQALGQGPEFLTYFQNEAQLDKSGLPSDRFFAERPEGSVSTLKIQRTQQEDSAVYLCASSPTVAVTNYGYTFGSGTRLTVV.

This clone has only a few counts. The CDR3 nucleotides read TGTGCCAGCAGGCGGGCCCCCTCGGAGATCTACGAGCAGTACTTC. Translated: CASRRAPSEIYEQYF. The rearrangement links TRBV6-5 to TRBJ2-7; maybe TRBD2 (5 bases). The CDR3 is 15 amino acids. The germline CDR1 and CDR2 sequences are MNHEY and SVGAGI. With 6 bases removed from V and 3 bases from J, the gap between germline ends came to 18 bases.

This clone was counted a few times. This chain links TRBV6-4 with TRBJ2-6; TRBD1 matches 8 bases. The CDR3 length is 16 residues. The J segment lost 2 bases and the V segment lost 5 bases, leaving 5 bases of the junction unmatched. CDR1 and CDR2 (germline): MRHNA, SNTAGT. CDR3: CASSPGGAAGANVLTF. The CDR3 DNA is TGTGCCAGCAGTCCAGGGGGCGCGGCTGGGGCCAACGTCCTGACTTTC.

J is TRBJ1-4 and V is TRBV12-5, with 7 positions matching TRBD1. J lost 3 bases, V lost 0 bases, and 10 bases had no gene match. Germline V CDR1 and CDR2: LGHNT, FRNRAP. The CDR3 has 18 amino acids. The CDR3: CASGLVQPRQGPNEKLFF. The DNA of the CDR3 is TGTGCTAGTGGTTTGGTACAACCCCGACAGGGCCCTAATGAAAAACTGTTTTTT.

V and J are TRBV27 and TRBJ1-3, with TRBD1 matching 7 bases. The germline V gene encodes CDR1 MNHEY and CDR2 SMNVEV (reference sequence). CDR3 size: 16 residues. V was clipped by 5 bases and J by 0 bases; unmatched bases: 7. The CDR3: CASSEQGSYSGNTIYF. In DNA, the CDR3 is TGTGCCAGCAGTGAACAGGGGTCCTACTCTGGAAACACCATATATTTT.

This clone was seen just once. DNA for the CDR3: TGTGCCAGCAGTTTATGGGACAGATACGAGCAGTACTTC. Translation: CASSLWDRYEQYF. The chain has TRBV28 and TRBJ2-7, with TRBD1 as a possible D gene (6 bases). The germline V gene has CDR1 MDHEN and CDR2 SYDVKM. Trimming pared 0 bases from V and 4 bases from J, leaving 7 bases between. The CDR3 totals 13 residues.

The chain employs TRBV28 and TRBJ1-5; 10 bases line up with TRBD1. V gave up 5 bases and J gave up 2 bases; unmatched junction bases: 12. The CDR3 runs 18 residues. Germline V gene sequence: CDR1 MDHEN, CDR2 SYDVKM. CDR3 in DNA: TGTGCCAGCAGTCCCTTACGGGACAGGGGCCGTGGCAATCAGCCCCAGCATTTT. It yields the protein CASSPLRDRGRGNQPQHF. Together with reference TRBV28 and TRBJ1-5, the CDR3 gives the full variable domain: DVKVTQSSRYLVKRTGEKVFLECVQDMDHENMFWYRQDPGLGLRLIYFSYDVKMKEKGDIPEGYSVSREKKERFSLILESASTNQTSMYLCASSPLRDRGRGNQPQHFGDGTRLSIL.

V usage is TRBV27 and J usage is TRBJ1-2, with D perhaps matching TRBD1 (5 bases). CDR1 and CDR2 from the germline V gene are MNHEY and SMNVEV (reference sequence). V shed 2 bases and J shed 2 bases, with 9 bases lying between them. CDR3 length: 14 amino acids. CDR3 residues: CASSLRGSNYGYTF. CDR3 coding DNA: TGTGCCAGCAGTTTAAGGGGCTCCAACTATGGCTACACCTTC.

This chain uses TRBV11-2 with TRBJ2-7, with D possibly TRBD2 on 5 matching bases. The V end was cut by 5 bases, the J end by 3 bases, with 11 bases between. The CDR3 length is 13 residues. Germline lookup yields CDR1 SGHAT and CDR2 FQNNGV. CDR3 loop: CASSPDGGYEQYF. CDR3 sequence (DNA): TGTGCCAGCAGCCCCGACGGAGGCTACGAGCAGTACTTC.

The V and J genes are TRBV9 and TRBJ2-7, with 11 bases aligning to TRBD2. Germline CDR1 reads SGDLS; CDR2 reads YYNGEE. The CDR3 is 15 amino acids. Trimming cost V 0 bases and J 2 bases; bases outside gene matches: 1. The CDR3 protein is CASSVGSGRAYEQYF. CDR3 coding DNA: TGTGCCAGCAGCGTAGGTAGCGGGAGGGCCTACGAGCAGTACTTC. Full variable domain (missing parts from reference TRBV9 and TRBJ2-7): DSGVTQTPKHLITATGQRVTLRCSPRSGDLSVYWYQQSLDQGLQFLIQYYNGEERAKGNILERFSAQQFPDLHSELNLSSLELGDSALYFCASSVGSGRAYEQYFGPGTRLTVT.

This sequence joins TRBV28 and TRBJ2-1, with D possibly TRBD1 on 5 matching bases. Deletions cut 6 bases from V and 8 bases from J, with 20 bases between. This CDR3 spans 15 amino acids. Germline V gene sequence: CDR1 MDHEN, CDR2 SYDVKM. The CDR3 region has the DNA TGTGCCAGCAGACTCCATGACAGTACCTTCTATGAGCAGTTCTTC. The encoded protein is CASRLHDSTFYEQFF. Combining the CDR3 with reference TRBV28 and TRBJ2-1 gives the whole variable domain DVKVTQSSRYLVKRTGEKVFLECVQDMDHENMFWYRQDPGLGLRLIYFSYDVKMKEKGDIPEGYSVSREKKERFSLILESASTNQTSMYLCASRLHDSTFYEQFFGPGTRLTVL.

V gene TRBV27 combines with J gene TRBJ2-2; 12 nucleotides match TRBD2. CDR1 is MNHEY and CDR2 is SMNVEV in the germline V gene (reference sequence). Losses at the gene ends were 6 bases for V and 4 bases for J; bases not matched to a gene: 6. The CDR3 spans 16 residues. The CDR3 sequence is CASRRLAGAPTGELFF. CDR3 coding DNA: TGTGCCAGCAGACGACTAGCGGGAGCTCCCACCGGGGAGCTGTTTTTT.

V usage is TRBV4-1 and J usage is TRBJ2-3; no clear D. This CDR3 contains 14 residues. V was shortened by 1 base and J by 2 bases, with 7 bases between the two germline ends. Germline CDR1 MGHRA, CDR2 YSYEKL. The DNA of the CDR3 is TGCGCCAGCAGCCAAGTAGTCCCCACAGATACGCAGTATTTT. It specifies CASSQVVPTDTQYF.

This chain joins TRBV4-2 and TRBJ2-1, with D perhaps matching TRBD2 (5 bases). CDR1 is LGHNA, CDR2 YNFKEQ, per germline. The CDR3 loop spans 15 amino acids. Trimming took off 0 bases at V and 4 bases at J, with 10 bases between the two ends. The CDR3 coding sequence is TGTGCCAGCAGCCAAGAGGCTAGCAGGTACAATGAGCAGTTCTTC. Amino acid sequence: CASSQEASRYNEQFF.

This clone was counted a few times. The chain carries TRBV19 and TRBJ1-5; no clear D. This CDR3 spans 12 amino acids. The germline V gene encodes CDR1 LNHDA and CDR2 SQIVND (reference sequence). Trimming took off 6 bases at V and 6 bases at J, with 9 bases between the two ends. CDR3 amino acids: CASSPASQPQHF. The DNA for the CDR3 is TGTGCCAGTAGCCCCGCCAGTCAGCCCCAGCATTTT.

The genes are TRBV10-3 and TRBJ1-1; possibly TRBD1 for D (5 bases). Looked up from germline, CDR1 is ENHRY and CDR2 is SYGVKD. V was trimmed by 8 bases and J by 0 bases, leaving 10 bases between them. This CDR3 spans 13 amino acids. The CDR3: CAIHDSLNTEAFF. The CDR3 DNA reads as TGTGCCATCCACGACAGTCTGAACACTGAAGCTTTCTTT.

This clone appeared once. CDR3 loop: CASSESGQRNTIYF. The CDR3 DNA reads as TGCGCCAGCAGTGAGTCAGGACAACGAAACACCATATATTTT. The chain has TRBV10-1 and TRBJ1-3; D is possibly TRBD1 (5 bases). The V and J ends lost 0 bases and 5 bases respectively, with 8 bases between them. CDR3 length: 14 residues. Germline V gene lookup returns CDR1 WNHNN and CDR2 SYGVQD (reference sequence).

The chain employs TRBV10-3 and TRBJ1-2; 7 positions match TRBD1. The CDR3 totals 13 residues. The germline V gene has CDR1 ENHRY and CDR2 SYGVKD. Trimming removed 7 bases from V and 4 bases from J; junction bases left unmatched: 6. CDR3 in DNA: TGTGCCATCACAGGGCACAGGGGCTATGGCTACACCTTC. It yields the protein CAITGHRGYGYTF.

In DNA form, the CDR3 reads TGTGCCAGCTCTGAGGGAGCTGGGTCCTACAATGAGCAGTTCTTC. Protein sequence: CASSEGAGSYNEQFF. The V call is TRBV18, the J call TRBJ2-1, with D perhaps matching TRBD2 (5 bases). The CDR3 is made up of 15 amino acids. Germline V CDR1 and CDR2: KGHSH, LQKENI. V was clipped by 6 bases and J by 1 base, with 13 bases between them.

This clone was recorded once. The chain employs TRBV11-1 and TRBJ2-1, with TRBD2 matching over 9 bases. The V and J ends lost 4 bases and 2 bases, in that order; junction bases with no gene match: 0. The germline V gene has CDR1 SGHAT and CDR2 FQDESV (reference sequence). CDR3 size: 14 residues. The CDR3 sequence: CASSSSGAYNEQFF. CDR3 nucleotide sequence: TGTGCCAGCAGCTCTAGCGGGGCCTACAATGAGCAGTTCTTC.

This clone was picked up a small number of times. This chain joins TRBV7-2 and TRBJ2-7, with D maybe TRBD2 (5 bases). The V and J ends lost 2 bases and 0 bases respectively, with 11 bases between them. Per germline, CDR1 SGHTA and CDR2 FQGNSA. The CDR3 covers 15 residues. CDR3 amino acids: CASSLWPGSSYEQYF. The CDR3 DNA is TGTGCCAGCAGCTTATGGCCGGGGAGCTCCTACGAGCAGTACTTC. The full variable domain, in which reference TRBV7-2 and TRBJ2-7 provide the parts outside the CDR3, is GAGVSQSPSNKVTEKGKDVELRCDPISGHTALYWYRQSLGQGLEFLIYFQGNSAPDKSGLPSDRFSAERTGGSVSTLTIQRTQQEDSAVYLCASSLWPGSSYEQYFGPGTRLTVT.